A single sample gave rise to the 12 T cell receptor beta chains below, sequenced in a study of PD-1 blockade in classical Hodgkin lymphoma (TCRdb year 2020). The library was built by means of the immunoSEQ multiplex PCR assay. Entries here come from immuneACCESS through TCRdb and include only in-frame sequences with V and J called. Some clones fail to appear in such tables; in the studies checked, an unresolved V gene covers under half of the shortfall, and the cause of the remainder is unknown. This sample is represented by 24,000 or so clones; roughly two thirds of them were singletons. In total, the top ten clones hold 3% to 4% of the sample. The time point label corresponds to: cycle 1 day 1 (C1D1), immediately before nivolumab initiation. Relapse after autologous stem cell transplantation had occurred in all trial patients, and cohorts A, B and C were distinguished by prior brentuximab vedotin exposure.

The specimen comprised peripheral blood mononuclear cells (PBMCs), sampled at baseline. The origin of the receptors is a human donor with classical Hodgkin lymphoma.

The chain carries TRBV30 and TRBJ1-2; no clear D. Germline V gene sequence: CDR1 GTSNPN, CDR2 SVGIG (reference sequence). The germline V and J ends were trimmed by 4 bases and 4 bases, with 19 bases remaining between them. The CDR3 runs 15 residues. The DNA for the CDR3 is TGTGCCTGGACAGTCATGGAGACCTACGTCTATGGCTACACCTTC. Translating it yields CAWTVMETYVYGYTF. The full variable domain, with the rest looked up from reference TRBV30 and TRBJ1-2, is SQTIHQWPATLVQPVGSPLSLECTVEGTSNPNLYWYRQAAGRGLQLLFYSVGIGQISSEVPQNLSASRPQDRQFILSSKKLLLSDSGFYLCAWTVMETYVYGYTFGSGTRLTVV.

This clone was observed a handful of times. CDR3 residues: CASSHPRGAADTQYF. The CDR3, as DNA: TGCGCCAGCAGCCACCCGCGGGGGGCGGCAGATACGCAGTATTTT. The rearrangement joins TRBV4-3 to TRBJ2-3; 8 positions agree with TRBD2. Germline assignment: CDR1 LGHNA and CDR2 YSLEER. After removal of 3 bases from V and 4 bases from J, the junction contained 6 bases not matched to a gene. The CDR3 sequence is 15 residues long.

The V call is TRBV28, the J call TRBJ2-7, with no clear D. The CDR3 spans 17 residues. Germline lookup yields CDR1 MDHEN and CDR2 SYDVKM. V was shortened by 3 bases and J by 4 bases, with 22 bases between the two germline ends. The CDR3 sequence is CASSFSPTLQVSYEQYF. CDR3 coding DNA: TGTGCCAGCAGTTTTAGTCCTACGCTCCAGGTATCTTACGAGCAGTACTTC. Drawing the rest from reference TRBV28 and TRBJ2-7, the complete variable domain is DVKVTQSSRYLVKRTGEKVFLECVQDMDHENMFWYRQDPGLGLRLIYFSYDVKMKEKGDIPEGYSVSREKKERFSLILESASTNQTSMYLCASSFSPTLQVSYEQYFGPGTRLTVT.

V is TRBV6-1 and J is TRBJ2-7; TRBD1 might be the D (5 bases). This CDR3 region has 15 residues. Germline assignment: CDR1 MNHNS and CDR2 SASEGT. Trimming took off 5 bases at V and 1 base at J, with 15 bases between the two ends. The CDR3 region is CASSNSWGLSYEQYF. The CDR3 coding sequence is TGTGCCAGCAGTAATAGCTGGGGCTTATCCTACGAGCAGTACTTC.

This chain joins TRBV11-2 and TRBJ2-7; D may match TRBD1 or TRBD2 (6 bases each). V was pared by 3 bases and J by 2 bases, with 14 bases between. The CDR3 contains 15 residues. Germline CDR1 and CDR2: SGHAT and FQNNGV. CDR3 amino acids: CASSLSEGGPYEQYF. CDR3 bases: TGTGCCAGCAGCTTGTCAGAGGGGGGCCCCTACGAGCAGTACTTC.

The rearrangement joins TRBV7-2 to TRBJ2-7; D is undetermined. The CDR3 totals 14 residues. In germline, CDR1 is SGHTA, CDR2 FQGNSA. V was cut by 1 base and J by 0 bases, with 7 bases left in between. Here the CDR3 reads CASSLGVSSYEQYF. The CDR3 nucleotides read TGTGCCAGCAGCTTAGGGGTTTCCTCCTACGAGCAGTACTTC.

The table lists this clone with a few counts. The rearrangement uses TRBV6-5 and TRBJ2-1, with a tentative D call TRBD1 (7 bases). V lost 2 bases, J lost 8 bases, and 19 bases lay in between. The CDR3 loop spans 16 amino acids. Germline lookup yields CDR1 MNHEY and CDR2 SVGAGI. CDR3 region: CASSYTRQGGVDEQFF. The CDR3 bases are TGTGCCAGCAGTTACACTAGGCAGGGGGGAGTCGATGAGCAGTTCTTC.

In regard to this clone: Since the CDR3 does not end with the conserved phenylalanine or tryptophan, this likely comes from a read error. The limits of the CDR3 on the DNA are not certain, so only TCRdb's listed CDR3 is given. The chain links TRBV6-6 to TRBJ2-7; the table calls TRBD1, which could not be checked here. The CDR3 is 13 residues long, counting both termini. CDR1 MNHNY and CDR2 SVGAGI come from the germline V gene (reference sequence). The CDR3: CASSYSTLGQQAY.

This clone was found a few times. The rearrangement links TRBV5-1 to TRBJ1-2; D is perhaps TRBD1 (5 bases). Trimming took off 6 bases at V and 8 bases at J, with 23 bases between the two ends. The CDR3 sequence is 15 residues long. Germline-derived CDR1 and CDR2 are SGHRS and YFSETQ. CDR3 DNA: TGCGCCAGCAACCCCGACCCCAGGGTAGTCGGCGGCTACACCTTC. It translates to CASNPDPRVVGGYTF.

A word on this clone: Within the sample, other DNA sequences also encode this same CDR3. V gene TRBV12-5 combines with J gene TRBJ1-1; possibly TRBD1 for D (5 bases). This CDR3 spans 12 amino acids. V was shortened by 6 bases and J by 6 bases, with 11 bases between the two germline ends. CDR1 and CDR2 (germline): LGHNT, FRNRAP. Here the CDR3 reads CASGPGTSEAFF. Here the CDR3 DNA reads TGTGCTAGTGGCCCCGGGACTTCTGAAGCTTTCTTT.

The chain employs TRBV5-4 and TRBJ2-5; D unclear. Per the germline V gene, CDR1 is SGHNT and CDR2 is YYREEE (reference sequence). This CDR3 comprises 12 residues. The ends were cut back, 3 bases at V and 4 bases at J, with 7 bases in the middle. CDR3 sequence reads: CASSSTGETQYF. CDR3 DNA sequence: TGTGCCAGCAGCTCGACTGGAGAGACCCAGTACTTC.

The sample holds one count of this clone. This chain connects TRBV7-6 to TRBJ2-7; D gene unclear. The CDR3 sequence is 12 residues long. The germline gives CDR1 SGHVS, CDR2 FNYEAQ. Trimming took off 4 bases at V and 5 bases at J, with 9 bases between the two ends. For the CDR3, the DNA is TGTGCCAGCAGCTCCGTCGGAAACGAGCAGTACTTC. Amino acids: CASSSVGNEQYF.